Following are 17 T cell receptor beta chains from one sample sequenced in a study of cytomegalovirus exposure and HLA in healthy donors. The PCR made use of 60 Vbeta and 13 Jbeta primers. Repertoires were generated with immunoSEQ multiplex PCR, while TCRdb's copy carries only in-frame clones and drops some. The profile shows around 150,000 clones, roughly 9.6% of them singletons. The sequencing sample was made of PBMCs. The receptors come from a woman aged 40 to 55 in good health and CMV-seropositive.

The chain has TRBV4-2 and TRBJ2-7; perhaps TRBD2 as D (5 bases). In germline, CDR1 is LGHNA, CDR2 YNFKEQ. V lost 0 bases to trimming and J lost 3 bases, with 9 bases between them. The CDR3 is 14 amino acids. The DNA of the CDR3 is TGTGCCAGCAGCCAAGATCGCGGGTACTACGAGCAGTACTTC. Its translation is CASSQDRGYYEQYF.

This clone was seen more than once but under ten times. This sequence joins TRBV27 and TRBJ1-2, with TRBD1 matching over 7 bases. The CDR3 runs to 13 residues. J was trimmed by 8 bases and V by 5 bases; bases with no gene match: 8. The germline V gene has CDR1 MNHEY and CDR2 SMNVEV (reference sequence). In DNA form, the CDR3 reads TGTGCCAGCAGTCGGGCAGGGGGATACGGCTACACCTTC. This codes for CASSRAGGYGYTF.

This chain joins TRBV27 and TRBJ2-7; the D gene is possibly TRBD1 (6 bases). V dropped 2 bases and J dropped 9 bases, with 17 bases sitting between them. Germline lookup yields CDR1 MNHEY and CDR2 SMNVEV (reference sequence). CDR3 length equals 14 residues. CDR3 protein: CASSLQRTATVQYF. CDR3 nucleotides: TGTGCCAGCAGTTTACAGAGGACAGCTACAGTGCAGTACTTC.

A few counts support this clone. CDR3 nucleotides: TGTGCCAGCCGGGACAGGGGCTCCTACGAGCAGTACTTC. Protein sequence: CASRDRGSYEQYF. V and J are TRBV2 and TRBJ2-7, with 10 bases identical to TRBD1. With V trimmed by 8 bases and J by 0 bases, 1 base remained unmatched. CDR1 and CDR2 from the germline V gene are SNHLY and FYNNEI. The CDR3 totals 13 residues.

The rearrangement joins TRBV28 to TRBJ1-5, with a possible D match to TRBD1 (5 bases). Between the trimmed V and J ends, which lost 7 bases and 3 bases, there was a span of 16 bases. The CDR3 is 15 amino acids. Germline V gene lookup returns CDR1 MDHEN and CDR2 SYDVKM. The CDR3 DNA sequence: TGTGCCAGCAACCCGATGGGGGGTGCCAATCAGCCCCAGCATTTT. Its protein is CASNPMGGANQPQHF.

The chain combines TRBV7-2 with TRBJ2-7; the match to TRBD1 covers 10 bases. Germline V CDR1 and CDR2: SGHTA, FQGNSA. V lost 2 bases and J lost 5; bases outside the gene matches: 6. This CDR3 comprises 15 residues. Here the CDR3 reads CASSLLGQGYHEQYF. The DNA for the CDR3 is TGTGCCAGCAGCTTATTGGGACAGGGGTACCACGAGCAGTACTTC.

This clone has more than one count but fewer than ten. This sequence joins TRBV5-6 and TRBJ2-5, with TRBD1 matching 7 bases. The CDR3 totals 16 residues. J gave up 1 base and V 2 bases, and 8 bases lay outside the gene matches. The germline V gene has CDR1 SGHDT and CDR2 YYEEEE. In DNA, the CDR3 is TGTGCCAGCAGCTTTAGATCGGGGACAGTCCAAGAGACCCAGTACTTC. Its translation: CASSFRSGTVQETQYF.

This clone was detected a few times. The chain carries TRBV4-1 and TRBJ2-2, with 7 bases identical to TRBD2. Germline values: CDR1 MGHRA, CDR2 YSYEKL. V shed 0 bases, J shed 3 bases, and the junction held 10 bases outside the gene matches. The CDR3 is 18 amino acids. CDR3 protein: CASSQDTDWEGYTGELFF. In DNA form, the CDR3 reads TGCGCCAGCAGCCAAGACACTGATTGGGAGGGTTACACCGGGGAGCTGTTTTTT.

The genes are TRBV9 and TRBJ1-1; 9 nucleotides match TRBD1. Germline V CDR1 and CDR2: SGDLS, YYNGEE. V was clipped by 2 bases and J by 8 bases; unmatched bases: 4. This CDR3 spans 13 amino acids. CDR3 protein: CASSVAGQGEAFF. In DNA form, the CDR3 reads TGTGCCAGCAGCGTCGCGGGACAGGGAGAAGCTTTCTTT.

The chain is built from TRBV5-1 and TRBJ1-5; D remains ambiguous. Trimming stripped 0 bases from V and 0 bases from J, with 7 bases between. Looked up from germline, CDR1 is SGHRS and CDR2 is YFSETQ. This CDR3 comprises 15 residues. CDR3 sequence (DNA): TGCGCCAGCAGCTTGGGTGGCGGTAGCAATCAGCCCCAGCATTTT. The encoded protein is CASSLGGGSNQPQHF. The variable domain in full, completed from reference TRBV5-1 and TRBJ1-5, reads KAGVTQTPRYLIKTRGQQVTLSCSPISGHRSVSWYQQTPGQGLQFLFEYFSETQRNKGNFPGRFSGRQFSNSRSEMNVSTLELGDSALYLCASSLGGGSNQPQHFGDGTRLSIL.

The DNA for the CDR3 is TGCGCCAGCAGCCAAGAAGAAACATACTCCTACAATGAGCAGTTCTTC. Protein sequence: CASSQEETYSYNEQFF. The chain recombines TRBV4-1 with TRBJ2-1, with D uncertain. Trimming removed 0 bases from V and 0 bases from J, with 9 bases in between. Germline CDR1 MGHRA, CDR2 YSYEKL. CDR3 length equals 16 residues.

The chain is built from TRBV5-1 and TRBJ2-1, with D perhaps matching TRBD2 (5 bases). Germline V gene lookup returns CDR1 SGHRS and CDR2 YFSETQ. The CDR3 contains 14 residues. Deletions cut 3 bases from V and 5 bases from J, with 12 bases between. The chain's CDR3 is CASSSEGSHNEQFF. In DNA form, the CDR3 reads TGCGCCAGCAGCTCTGAGGGCAGCCACAATGAGCAGTTCTTC.

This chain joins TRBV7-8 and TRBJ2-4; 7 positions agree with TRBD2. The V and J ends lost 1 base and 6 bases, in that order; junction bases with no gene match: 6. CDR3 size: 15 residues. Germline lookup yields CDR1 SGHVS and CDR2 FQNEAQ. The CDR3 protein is CASSLVSGGGNIQYF. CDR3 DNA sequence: TGTGCCAGCAGCTTAGTTTCGGGGGGAGGAAACATTCAGTACTTC.

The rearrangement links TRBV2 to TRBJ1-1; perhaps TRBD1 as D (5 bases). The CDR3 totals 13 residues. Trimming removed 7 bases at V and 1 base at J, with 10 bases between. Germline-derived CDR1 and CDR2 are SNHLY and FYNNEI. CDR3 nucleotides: TGTGCCAGCAAAGGGGTGAGGAACACTGAAGCTTTCTTT. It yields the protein CASKGVRNTEAFF.

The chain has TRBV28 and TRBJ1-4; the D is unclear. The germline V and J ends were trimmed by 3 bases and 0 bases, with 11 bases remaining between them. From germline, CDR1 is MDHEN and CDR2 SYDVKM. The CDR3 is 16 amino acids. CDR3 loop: CASSFQSVATNEKLFF. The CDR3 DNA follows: TGTGCCAGCAGTTTCCAGTCAGTTGCAACTAATGAAAAACTGTTTTTT. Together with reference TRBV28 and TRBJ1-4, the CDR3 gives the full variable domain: DVKVTQSSRYLVKRTGEKVFLECVQDMDHENMFWYRQDPGLGLRLIYFSYDVKMKEKGDIPEGYSVSREKKERFSLILESASTNQTSMYLCASSFQSVATNEKLFFGSGTQLSVL.

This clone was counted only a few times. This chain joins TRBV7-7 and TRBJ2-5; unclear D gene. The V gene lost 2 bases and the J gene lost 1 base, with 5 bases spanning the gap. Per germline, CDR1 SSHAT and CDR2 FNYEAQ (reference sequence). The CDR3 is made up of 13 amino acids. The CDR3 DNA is TGTGCCAGCAGCTTACACAGCCAAGAGACCCAGTACTTC. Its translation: CASSLHSQETQYF.

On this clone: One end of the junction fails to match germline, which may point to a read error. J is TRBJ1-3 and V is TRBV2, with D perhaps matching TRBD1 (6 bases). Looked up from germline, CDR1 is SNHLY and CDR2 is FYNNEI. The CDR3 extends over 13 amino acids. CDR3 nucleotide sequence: TGTGCCAGCTCAACAGGGAGAGGAAACGCCATATATTTT. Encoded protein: CASSTGRGNAIYF. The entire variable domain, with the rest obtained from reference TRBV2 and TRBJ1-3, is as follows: EPEVTQTPSHQVTQMGQEVILRCVPISNHLYFYWYRQILGQKVEFLVSFYNNEISEKSEIFDDQFSVERPDGSNFTLKIRSTKLEDSAMYFCASSTGRGNAIYFGEGSWLTVV.